The 13 T cell receptor beta chains given below trace back to one sample, sequenced in a study of blood T cell repertoires in COVID-19. Some clones are missing from TCRdb's copy, which holds only in-frame ones; the method was immunoSEQ multiplex PCR. Of 200,000 to 300,000 clones in the sample, 88% were seen once. Sequencing used peripheral blood. The receptor source for this set is a woman in her forties who had recovered from COVID-19.

The V gene is TRBV19, the J gene TRBJ1-2, with 8 bases lining up with TRBD1. Germline V CDR1 and CDR2: LNHDA, SQIVND (reference sequence). The CDR3 spans 15 residues. After removal of 0 bases from V and 8 bases from J, the junction contained 8 bases not matched to a gene. CDR3 loop: CASSIDPDRDYGYTF. The CDR3 region has the DNA TGTGCCAGTAGTATAGACCCGGACAGGGATTACGGCTACACCTTC.

The chain joins TRBV11-2 to TRBJ1-2; D gene unclear. CDR3 length: 15 residues. Germline-derived CDR1 and CDR2 are SGHAT and FQNNGV. Trimming left V 1 base short and J 8 bases short, with 17 bases between. In DNA, the CDR3 is TGTGCCAGCAGCTTAGGCCGAGCCGCCGCGGGGGGCTACACCTTC. Translated, it gives CASSLGRAAAGGYTF.

V and J are TRBV5-1 and TRBJ1-1; 8 nucleotides align to TRBD1. CDR1 and CDR2 from the germline V gene are SGHRS and YFSETQ. The V segment lost 4 bases and the J segment 1 base; nucleotides outside the gene matches: 6. The CDR3 length is 15 residues. The CDR3 spells CASSPPGTGNTEAFF. The CDR3 nucleotides read TGCGCCAGCAGCCCCCCCGGGACAGGGAACACTGAAGCTTTCTTT.

This clone was detected a few times. The CDR3 loop is CASSYERGMRYF. The CDR3 region has the DNA TGTGCCAGCAGTTACGAGCGAGGGATGCGGTACTTC. V is TRBV6-2 or TRBV6-3 and J is TRBJ2-7; perhaps TRBD2 as D (5 bases). The V end lost 2 bases, the J end lost 12 bases, and 14 bases lay between the germline ends. Germline V CDR1 and CDR2: MNHEY, SVGEGT. The CDR3 contains 12 residues.

This sequence joins TRBV19 and TRBJ1-2; 7 bases match TRBD1. CDR3 length equals 13 residues. The germline gives CDR1 LNHDA, CDR2 SQIVND (reference sequence). J was trimmed by 7 bases and V by 4 bases; bases with no gene match: 6. The CDR3 nucleotides are TGTGCCAGTAGTACCCGGACAGGTTCTGGCTACACCTTC. Amino acid sequence: CASSTRTGSGYTF.

The gene calls are TRBV6-6 and TRBJ1-5; a possible D gene is TRBD1 (6 bases). The V gene lost 10 bases and the J gene lost 5 bases, with 21 bases spanning the gap. Per the germline V gene, CDR1 is MNHNY and CDR2 is SVGAGI (reference sequence). The CDR3 has 15 residues. CDR3 sequence reads: CATRTAGGLDQPQHF. CDR3 DNA: TGTGCCACCAGGACAGCCGGGGGGCTGGATCAGCCCCAGCATTTT.

The chain is built from TRBV9 and TRBJ1-4; a possible D gene is TRBD1 (6 bases). The V gene lost 3 bases and the J gene lost 0 bases, with 12 bases spanning the gap. The CDR3 covers 16 residues. Per the germline V gene, CDR1 is SGDLS and CDR2 is YYNGEE. CDR3 region: CASSADTGTTNEKLFF. In nucleotides, the CDR3 is TGTGCCAGCAGCGCAGACACAGGGACAACTAATGAAAAACTGTTTTTT. Full variable domain (missing parts from reference TRBV9 and TRBJ1-4): DSGVTQTPKHLITATGQRVTLRCSPRSGDLSVYWYQQSLDQGLQFLIQYYNGEERAKGNILERFSAQQFPDLHSELNLSSLELGDSALYFCASSADTGTTNEKLFFGSGTQLSVL.

This clone was seen just once. This rearrangement joins TRBV19 to TRBJ1-2; 8 bases line up with TRBD1. Germline lookup yields CDR1 LNHDA and CDR2 SQIVND (reference sequence). With V trimmed by 3 bases and J by 2 bases, 2 bases remained unmatched. This CDR3 is 14 amino acids long. CDR3 sequence reads: CASSIAGGNYGYTF. In DNA form, the CDR3 reads TGTGCCAGTAGTATCGCAGGGGGCAACTATGGCTACACCTTC.

The chain recombines TRBV18 with TRBJ1-2, with 10 bases lining up with TRBD1. This CDR3 comprises 17 residues. Germline loops: CDR1 KGHSH, CDR2 LQKENI. The V segment lost 1 base and the J segment 6 bases; nucleotides outside the gene matches: 11. This CDR3 is CASSPRTGTGVGDGYTF. CDR3 sequence (DNA): TGTGCCAGCTCACCACGCACCGGGACAGGGGTTGGAGATGGCTACACCTTC.

V is TRBV29-1 and J is TRBJ2-1; D is undetermined. Trimming left V 0 bases short and J 1 base short, with 13 bases between. Germline-derived CDR1 and CDR2 are SQVTM and ANQGSEA. This CDR3 region has 16 residues. The CDR3 region has the DNA TGCAGCGTTGAAGATGGTGGTGGCCTTTCCTACAATGAGCAGTTCTTC. It yields the protein CSVEDGGGLSYNEQFF.

The V gene is TRBV6-5, the J gene TRBJ2-3; 10 positions match TRBD2. The ends lost 5 bases at V and 6 bases at J; junction bases unmatched: 5. The germline V gene has CDR1 MNHEY and CDR2 SVGAGI. This CDR3 is built from 14 residues. CDR3 sequence: CASSPSGRADTQYF. DNA of the CDR3: TGTGCCAGCAGTCCGAGCGGGAGGGCGGATACGCAGTATTTT.

This chain connects TRBV24-1 to TRBJ2-1, with TRBD2 identical over 16 bases. The CDR3 contains 15 residues. The germline CDR1 and CDR2 sequences are KGHDR and SFDVKD. V was pared by 4 bases and J by 10 bases, with 3 bases of the junction left unmatched. In nucleotides, the CDR3 is TGTGCCACCAGTGACCCGGGACTAGCGGGAGGGGAGCAGTTCTTC. It codes for CATSDPGLAGGEQFF.

The chain uses TRBV5-1 and TRBJ2-1, with TRBD2 matching over 9 bases. The ends lost 4 bases at V and 7 bases at J; junction bases unmatched: 9. The CDR3 loop spans 15 amino acids. Per germline, CDR1 SGHRS and CDR2 YFSETQ. The CDR3 coding sequence is TGCGCCAGCAGCCCCGGTAGCGGGAGTAGTAATGAGCAGTTCTTC. This encodes CASSPGSGSSNEQFF.